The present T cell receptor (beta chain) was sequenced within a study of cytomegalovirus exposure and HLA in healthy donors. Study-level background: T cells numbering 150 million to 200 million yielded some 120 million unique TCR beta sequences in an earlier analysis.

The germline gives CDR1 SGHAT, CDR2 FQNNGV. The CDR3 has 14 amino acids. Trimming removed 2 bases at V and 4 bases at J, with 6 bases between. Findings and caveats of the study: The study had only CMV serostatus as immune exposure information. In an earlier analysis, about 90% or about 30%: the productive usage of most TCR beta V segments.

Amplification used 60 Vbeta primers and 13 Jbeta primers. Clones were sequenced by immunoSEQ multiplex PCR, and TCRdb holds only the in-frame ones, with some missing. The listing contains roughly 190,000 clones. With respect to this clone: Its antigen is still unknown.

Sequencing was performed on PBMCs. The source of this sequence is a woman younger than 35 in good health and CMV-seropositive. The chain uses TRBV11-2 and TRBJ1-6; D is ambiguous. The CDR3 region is CASSLLQYNSPLHF. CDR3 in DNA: TGTGCCAGCAGCTTACTACAGTATAATTCACCCCTCCACTTT.